This T cell receptor beta chain was retrieved from a study of T cells expressing NK-cell markers. On the study more broadly: The authors derived TCR beta repertoires from sorted CD3+CD56+NKG2C+, CD3+CD56+NKG2C- and CD3+CD56-NKG2C+ T cells. Study observations and caveats: Dominant NKG2C+ clonotypes made up roughly 1.0-7.0% of CD8+ T cells in roughly 6 donors.

CDR1 and CDR2 (germline): SNHLY, FYNNEI. CDR3 length: 12 amino acids. TCRdb reanalyzed the 5' RACE reads, giving one entry per CDR3 protein sequence and no DNA. This sample's table reports about 380,000 distinct CDR3 sequences. In regard to this clonotype: Its antigen is as yet unknown.

This clonotype was sampled from a man aged 18-69 years in good health. Sequenced input: blood T cells: a sorted CD56 or NKG2C T cell subset, CD4+ or CD8+ T cells, or bulk PBMC T cells (not recorded which). The V and J genes are TRBV2 and TRBJ2-1; TCRdb selects TRBD2, and the lack of DNA leaves this call unchecked. The CDR3 sequence: CASSNGPHKQFF. The whole variable domain, filled in from reference TRBV2 and TRBJ2-1, reads EPEVTQTPSHQVTQMGQEVILRCVPISNHLYFYWYRQILGQKVEFLVSFYNNEISEKSEIFDDQFSVERPDGSNFTLKIRSTKLEDSAMYFCASSNGPHKQFFGPGTRLTVL.